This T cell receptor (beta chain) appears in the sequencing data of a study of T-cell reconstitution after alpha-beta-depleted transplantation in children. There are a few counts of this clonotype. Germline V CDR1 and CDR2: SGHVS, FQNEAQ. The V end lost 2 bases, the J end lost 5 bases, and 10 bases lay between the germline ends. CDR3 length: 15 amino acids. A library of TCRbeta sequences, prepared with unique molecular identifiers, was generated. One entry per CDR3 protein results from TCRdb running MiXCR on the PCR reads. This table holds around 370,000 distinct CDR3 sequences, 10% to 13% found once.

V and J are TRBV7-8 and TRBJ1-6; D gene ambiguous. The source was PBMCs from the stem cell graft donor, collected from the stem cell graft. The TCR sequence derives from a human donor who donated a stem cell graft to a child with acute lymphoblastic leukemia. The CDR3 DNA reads TGTGCCAGCAGCTTAATAGTCGGCAATAATTCACCCCTCCACTTT. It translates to CASSLIVGNNSPLHF.